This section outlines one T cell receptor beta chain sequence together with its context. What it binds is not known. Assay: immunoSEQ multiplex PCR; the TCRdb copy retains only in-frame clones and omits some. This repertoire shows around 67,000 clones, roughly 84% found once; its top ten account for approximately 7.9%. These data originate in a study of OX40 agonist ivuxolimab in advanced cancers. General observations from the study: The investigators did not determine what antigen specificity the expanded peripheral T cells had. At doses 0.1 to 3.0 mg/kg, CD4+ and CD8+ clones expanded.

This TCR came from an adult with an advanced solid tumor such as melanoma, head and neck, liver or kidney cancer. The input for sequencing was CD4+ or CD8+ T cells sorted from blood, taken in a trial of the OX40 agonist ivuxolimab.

The CDR3 is CASSLSRNEQFF. The CDR3 DNA is TGTGCCAGCAGTTTATCCCGCAATGAGCAGTTCTTC. This rearrangement joins TRBV27 to TRBJ2-1, with unresolved D. In germline, CDR1 is MNHEY, CDR2 SMNVEV (reference sequence). V lost 0 bases and J 6 bases, leaving 3 bases between the germline ends. CDR3 length: 12 residues.